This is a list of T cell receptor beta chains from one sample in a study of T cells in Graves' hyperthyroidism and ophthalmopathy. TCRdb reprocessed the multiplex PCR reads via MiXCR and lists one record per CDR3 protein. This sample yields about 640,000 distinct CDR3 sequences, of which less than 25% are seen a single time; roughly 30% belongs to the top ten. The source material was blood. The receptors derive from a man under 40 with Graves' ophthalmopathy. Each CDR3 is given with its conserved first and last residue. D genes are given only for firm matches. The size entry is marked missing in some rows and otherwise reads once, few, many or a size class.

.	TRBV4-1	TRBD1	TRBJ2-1	CASNRDRGGNEQFF	TGCGCCAGCAATCGGGACAGGGGAGGCAATGAGCAGTTCTTC
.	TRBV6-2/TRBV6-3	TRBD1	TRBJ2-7	CACSLTGSSYEQYF	TGTGCCTGCAGTTTGACAGGGAGCTCCTACGAGCAGTACTTC
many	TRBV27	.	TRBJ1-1	CASRVTGRRMNTEAFF	TGTGCCAGCAGAGTTACGGGACGGAGGATGAACACTGAAGCTTTCTTT
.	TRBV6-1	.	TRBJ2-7	CASRPENFIYEQYF	TGTGCCAGCAGACCAGAGAATTTCATCTACGAGCAGTACTTC
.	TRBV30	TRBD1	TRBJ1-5	CAWSGEGGQGQPQHF	TGTGCCTGGAGTGGGGAAGGGGGCCAGGGGCAGCCCCAGCATTTT
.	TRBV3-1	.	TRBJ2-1	CASSPSGGNNEQFF	TGTGCCAGCAGCCCGAGTGGAGGGAACAATGAGCAGTTCTTC
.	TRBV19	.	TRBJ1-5	CASKRVEKGSNQPQHF	TGTGCCAGTAAGCGAGTTGAGAAGGGATCCAATCAGCCCCAGCATTTT
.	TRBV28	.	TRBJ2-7	CASSPRVAAYEQYF	TGTGCCAGCAGCCCACGGGTGGCCGCCTACGAGCAGTACTTC
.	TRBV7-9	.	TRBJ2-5	CASSLVGGIQETQYF	TGTGCCAGCAGCCTAGTGGGTGGAATCCAAGAGACCCAGTACTTC
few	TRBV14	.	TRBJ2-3	CASSPNPTDTQYF	TGTGCCAGCAGCCCCAACCCCACAGATACGCAGTATTTT
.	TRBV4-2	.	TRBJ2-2	CASHGASPTGELFF	TGTGCCAGCCACGGGGCAAGCCCCACCGGGGAGCTGTTTTTT
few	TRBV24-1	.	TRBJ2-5	CATEGGQETQYF	TGTGCCACCGAGGGGGGCCAAGAGACCCAGTACTTC
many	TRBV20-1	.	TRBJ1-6	CSARLVLEGSPLHF	TGCAGTGCTAGACTGGTCCTTGAGGGTTCACCCCTCCACTTT
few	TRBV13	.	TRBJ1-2	CASSPRGDDYGYTF	TGTGCCAGCAGCCCCCGGGGAGATGACTATGGCTACACCTTC
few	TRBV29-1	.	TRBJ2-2	CSVGGATGELFF	TGCAGCGTAGGAGGTGCCACCGGGGAGCTGTTTTTT
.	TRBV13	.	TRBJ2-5	CVSSFGRQETQYF	TGTGTCAGCAGCTTTGGCAGACAAGAGACCCAGTACTTC
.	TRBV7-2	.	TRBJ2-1	CASSLKIGDGSGYEQFF	TGTGCCAGCAGCTTAAAGATTGGGGATGGGAGTGGGTATGAGCAGTTCTTC
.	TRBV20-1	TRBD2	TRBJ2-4	CSAFTGRAAKNIQYF	TGCAGTGCTTTTACCGGGAGGGCGGCCAAAAACATTCAGTACTTC
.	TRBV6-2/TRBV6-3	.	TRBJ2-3	CASSYSGAKTDTQYF	TGTGCCAGCAGTTACTCGGGGGCGAAAACAGATACGCAGTATTTT
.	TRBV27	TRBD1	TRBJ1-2	CASRDRYRGGYTF	TGTGCCAGTCGGGACAGGTACCGCGGAGGCTACACCTTC
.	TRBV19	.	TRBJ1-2	CATTLGGSYGYTF	TGTGCCACTACTCTGGGAGGGAGCTATGGCTACACCTTC
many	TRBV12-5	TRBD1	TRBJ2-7	CATFPGQGLYEQYF	TGTGCTACCTTCCCGGGACAGGGGTTATACGAGCAGTACTTC
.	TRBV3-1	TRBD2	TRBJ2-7	CASSRHWGGKTYEQYF	TGTGCCAGCAGCCGCCATTGGGGGGGGAAAACCTACGAGCAGTACTTC
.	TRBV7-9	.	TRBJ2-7	CASSLGRSAYEQYF	TGTGCCAGCAGCTTAGGACGGAGTGCCTACGAGCAGTACTTC
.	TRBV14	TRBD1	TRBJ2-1	CASSHRGSDEQFF	TGTGCCAGCAGCCACAGGGGGAGCGATGAGCAGTTCTTC
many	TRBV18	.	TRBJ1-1	CASSPLGTEAFF	TGTGCCAGCTCACCGCTAGGTACTGAAGCTTTCTTT
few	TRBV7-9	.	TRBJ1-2	CASSDSSGANYGYTF	TGTGCCAGCTCTGACAGTTCGGGAGCTAACTATGGCTACACCTTC
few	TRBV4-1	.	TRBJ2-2	CAARQGGYTGELFF	TGCGCCGCGCGGCAGGGGGGGTACACCGGGGAGCTGTTTTTT
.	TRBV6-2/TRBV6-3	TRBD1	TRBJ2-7	CASTSVRTGYTYEQYF	TGTGCCAGCACTTCTGTTAGGACAGGCTATACCTACGAGCAGTACTTC
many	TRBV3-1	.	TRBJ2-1	CASSLSEVSYNEQFF	TGTGCCAGCAGCCTTTCAGAGGTGTCCTACAATGAGCAGTTCTTC
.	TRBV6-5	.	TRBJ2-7	CASSYSRAVHEQYF	TGTGCCAGCAGTTACTCCAGGGCGGTCCACGAGCAGTACTTC
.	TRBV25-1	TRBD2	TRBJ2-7	CASSESLADYEQYF	TGTGCCAGCAGTGAATCGCTAGCGGACTACGAGCAGTACTTC
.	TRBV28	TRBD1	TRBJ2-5	CASSFADRGLYF	TGTGCCAGCAGTTTCGCCGACAGGGGTCTCTACTTC
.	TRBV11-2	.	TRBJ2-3	CASMGGAGDTDTQYF	TGTGCCAGCATGGGGGGAGCAGGTGACACAGATACGCAGTATTTT
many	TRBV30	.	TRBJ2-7	CAWSVVGGSTAQYF	TGTGCCTGGAGTGTGGTAGGAGGCTCTACGGCCCAGTACTTC
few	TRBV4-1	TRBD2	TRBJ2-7	CASSQAVTSGIYEQYF	TGCGCCAGCAGCCAGGCCGTGACTAGCGGGATCTACGAGCAGTACTTC
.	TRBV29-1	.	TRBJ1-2	CSVKRGADGYTF	TGCAGCGTTAAGAGGGGGGCGGATGGCTACACCTTC
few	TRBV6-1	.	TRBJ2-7	CASSEAYGGVGYEQYF	TGTGCCAGCAGTGAAGCGTACGGGGGAGTGGGCTACGAGCAGTACTTC
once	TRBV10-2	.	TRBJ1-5	CASSEGLDQPQHF	TGCGCCAGCAGTGAGGGGCTGGATCAGCCCCAGCATTTT
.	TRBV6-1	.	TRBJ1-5	CASRISYRDQPQHF	TGTGCCAGCAGGATAAGTTACAGGGATCAGCCCCAGCATTTT
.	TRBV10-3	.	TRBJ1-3	CAIRTTTAGSTIYF	TGTGCCATCCGTACAACGACAGCTGGAAGCACCATATATTTT
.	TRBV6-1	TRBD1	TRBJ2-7	CASSETAGGNEQYF	TGTGCCAGCAGTGAAACGGCAGGGGGCAACGAGCAGTACTTC
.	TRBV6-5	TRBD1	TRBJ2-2	CASSYRQGKNTGELFF	TGTGCCAGCAGTTACCGACAGGGAAAGAACACCGGGGAGCTGTTTTTT
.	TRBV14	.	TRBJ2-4	CASSPPGGNIQYF	TGTGCCAGCAGCCCCCCAGGGGGGAACATTCAGTACTTC
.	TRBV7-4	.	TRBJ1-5	CASSSPIYSNQPQHF	TGTGCCAGCAGTTCCCCGATATATAGCAATCAGCCCCAGCATTTT
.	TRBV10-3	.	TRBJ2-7	CAISESPGRVANEQYF	TGTGCCATCAGTGAGTCTCCGGGACGGGTTGCGAACGAGCAGTACTTC
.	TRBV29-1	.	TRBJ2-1	CSTARATIYNEQFF	TGCAGCACCGCTAGGGCCACGATCTACAATGAGCAGTTCTTC